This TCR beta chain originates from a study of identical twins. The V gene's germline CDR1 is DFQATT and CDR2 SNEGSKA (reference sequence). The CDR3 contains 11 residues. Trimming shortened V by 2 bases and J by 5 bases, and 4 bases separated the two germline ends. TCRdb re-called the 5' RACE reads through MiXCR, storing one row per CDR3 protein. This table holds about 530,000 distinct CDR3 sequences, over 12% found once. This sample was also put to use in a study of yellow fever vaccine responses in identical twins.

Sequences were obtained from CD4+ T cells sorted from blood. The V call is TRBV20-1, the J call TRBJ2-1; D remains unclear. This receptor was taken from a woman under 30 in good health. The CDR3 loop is CSARHDNEQFF. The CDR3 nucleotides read TGCAGTGCTAGACACGACAATGAGCAGTTCTTC.